One and the same sample provided the 28 T cell receptor beta chains below, sequenced in a study of T cells in Graves' hyperthyroidism and ophthalmopathy. RNA transcripts were the template for amplifying TCR beta CDR3 regions. The TCR CDR3 was amplified in a first-round RT-PCR using the HTBI primer set. TCRdb processed the multiplex PCR reads anew with MiXCR; each CDR3 protein has one entry. The sample yields a few hundred thousand distinct CDR3 sequences, 15% to 19% seen once. Sequenced sample: blood. Source of these receptors: a woman younger than 45 with Graves' hyperthyroidism.

This clonotype was seen ten or more times. The V and J genes are TRBV10-3 and TRBJ2-1; 8 bases line up with TRBD2. The CDR3 has 16 residues. V gave up 0 bases and J gave up 3 bases; unmatched junction bases: 4. Germline CDR1 and CDR2: ENHRY and SYGVKD. The CDR3 spells CAISESFSGSYNEQFF. The DNA for the CDR3 is TGTGCCATCAGTGAGTCGTTCAGCGGGAGCTACAATGAGCAGTTCTTC.

At least ten counts were recorded for this clonotype. The V gene is TRBV19, the J gene TRBJ1-1; TRBD1 might be the D (5 bases). Germline CDR1 and CDR2: LNHDA and SQIVND (reference sequence). Trimming left V 8 bases short and J 2 bases short, with 18 bases between. The CDR3 consists of 15 residues. The CDR3 sequence is CASVPGPYLNTEAFF. The CDR3 coding sequence is TGTGCCAGTGTGCCGGGGCCATATCTTAACACTGAAGCTTTCTTT.

This clonotype was found many times. J is TRBJ1-2 and V is TRBV28, with D unresolved. Germline V gene lookup returns CDR1 MDHEN and CDR2 SYDVKM. Trimming pared 3 bases from V and 2 bases from J, leaving 4 bases between. The CDR3 runs 12 residues. The CDR3 sequence: CASSLENYGYTF. The CDR3 DNA reads as TGTGCCAGCAGTTTGGAAAACTATGGCTACACCTTC.

Note on this clonotype: A much larger clone differs from this one at a single base, so this may be a read error. The chain couples TRBV11-2 to TRBJ2-2, with a weak D call TRBD2 (6 bases). This CDR3 comprises 16 residues. Germline V gene sequence: CDR1 SGHAT, CDR2 FQNNGV. The ends were cut back, 5 bases at V and 0 bases at J, with 13 bases in the middle. The CDR3 sequence is CASSPLGGTNTGELFF. CDR3 sequence (DNA): TGTGCCAGCAGCCCCCTTGGCGGGACGAACACCGGGGAGCTGTTTTTT.

In this sample, this clonotype turned up many times. The V and J genes are TRBV10-1 and TRBJ2-1; 10 nucleotides align to TRBD2. The V segment lost 5 bases and the J segment 6 bases; nucleotides outside the gene matches: 10. CDR3 length equals 16 residues. Germline CDR1 WNHNN, CDR2 SYGVQD (reference sequence). The CDR3 here is CASSPLGSGRANEQFF. CDR3 nucleotide sequence: TGCGCCAGCAGTCCACTGGGAAGCGGGAGGGCCAATGAGCAGTTCTTC.

This clonotype was recorded many times. The J gene is TRBJ2-3, the V gene TRBV20-1; D is ambiguous. CDR1 and CDR2 (germline): DFQATT, SNEGSKA (reference sequence). V was shortened by 1 base and J by 2 bases, with 7 bases between the two germline ends. This CDR3 comprises 13 residues. CDR3 sequence (DNA): TGCAGTGCTAGAGGCAGTCTCACAGATACGCAGTATTTT. Translation: CSARGSLTDTQYF.

The chain recombines TRBV5-1 with TRBJ1-1; TRBD1 matches at 7 bases. The CDR3 totals 16 residues. Germline values: CDR1 SGHRS, CDR2 YFSETQ. With V trimmed by 4 bases and J by 5 bases, 14 bases remained unmatched. The CDR3: CASSTRGSGSFTEAFF. The DNA of the CDR3 is TGCGCCAGCAGCACCAGGGGGAGCGGTAGTTTTACTGAAGCTTTCTTT.

This clonotype was counted ten times or more. This sequence joins TRBV20-1 and TRBJ2-1, with 9 bases lining up with TRBD2. The CDR3 is made up of 16 amino acids. Looked up from germline, CDR1 is DFQATT and CDR2 is SNEGSKA (reference sequence). Trimming took 1 base from V and 4 from J; bases not matched to a gene: 8. The CDR3 is CSARGVRGREYNEQFF. In nucleotides, the CDR3 is TGCAGTGCTAGAGGAGTTCGCGGGAGGGAGTACAATGAGCAGTTCTTC.

Notes on this clonotype: One junction end disagrees with the germline gene, perhaps due to a read error. This sequence joins TRBV7-6 and TRBJ2-7; D may correspond to TRBD1 or TRBD2 (6 bases each). The CDR3 is 15 residues long. Looked up from germline, CDR1 is SGHVS and CDR2 is FNYEAQ. The CDR3 nucleotides are TGTGCCAGCAGCCTTGCTGAGGGGGGTTCTTACGAGCATTACTTC. The encoded protein is CASSLAEGGSYEHYF.

Note on this clonotype: A much larger clonotype is one base distant, so this may be a read error. The V call is TRBV27, the J call TRBJ2-7; TRBD2 aligns across 8 bases. In germline, CDR1 is MNHEY, CDR2 SMNVEV (reference sequence). The CDR3 contains 15 residues. In DNA, the CDR3 is TGTGCCAGCAGTATCCCAACTAGCGGTTGCTACGAGCGGTACTTC. Its translation is CASSIPTSGCYERYF.

This clonotype was found many times. V usage is TRBV28 and J usage is TRBJ1-2; D may be TRBD1 (5 bases). This CDR3 is 12 amino acids long. Germline CDR1 MDHEN, CDR2 SYDVKM. Deletions cut 10 bases from V and 2 bases from J, with 11 bases between. For the CDR3, the DNA is TGTGCCATAGAGACAGTGAACTATGGCTACACCTTC. It codes for CAIETVNYGYTF.

About this clonotype itself: Being one base from a much bigger clone, this may be a read error. The CDR3 carries no conserved terminal phenylalanine or tryptophan, so it likely arises from a read error. CDR3 coding DNA: TGTGCCATCAGTGCTACCCCGCATCAAGAGACCCAGTACCTC. It yields the protein CAISATPHQETQYL. The chain is built from TRBV10-3 and TRBJ2-5; D is unclear. Germline lookup yields CDR1 ENHRY and CDR2 SYGVKD. V lost 4 bases, J lost 2 bases, and 11 bases lay in between. The CDR3 runs to 14 residues.

Only a few counts were recorded for this clonotype. The chain employs TRBV5-6 and TRBJ2-1; D is tentatively TRBD1 or TRBD2 (5 bases each). The CDR3 runs 16 residues. CDR1 is SGHDT, CDR2 YYEEEE, per germline. The ends were cut back, 4 bases at V and 0 bases at J, with 14 bases in the middle. CDR3 nucleotide sequence: TGTGCCAGCAGCAATTTCGGGGCCAGCTCCTACAATGAGCAGTTCTTC. Translating it yields CASSNFGASSYNEQFF.

This clonotype appeared a few times. The chain couples TRBV27 to TRBJ1-1; unclear D gene. This CDR3 region has 11 residues. Between the trimmed V and J ends, which lost 9 bases and 1 base, there was a span of 6 bases. Germline lookup yields CDR1 MNHEY and CDR2 SMNVEV (reference sequence). The CDR3 coding sequence is TGTGCCAGTGGGGAGAACACTGAAGCTTTCTTT. Translating it yields CASGENTEAFF.

The chain joins TRBV30 to TRBJ2-2; the D gene is possibly TRBD2 (6 bases). Germline V lookup: CDR1 GTSNPN, CDR2 SVGIG (reference sequence). This CDR3 contains 14 residues. Between the trimmed V and J ends, which lost 1 base and 6 bases, there was a span of 12 bases. CDR3 sequence reads: CAWSALRDSGELFF. The CDR3 DNA reads as TGTGCCTGGAGTGCGTTGCGGGATTCCGGGGAGCTGTTTTTT.

This clonotype was counted ten times or more. V is TRBV11-2 and J is TRBJ1-1; possibly TRBD1 for D (6 bases). This CDR3 region has 16 residues. V was trimmed by 5 bases and J by 4 bases, leaving 20 bases between them. Germline V gene lookup returns CDR1 SGHAT and CDR2 FQNNGV. The chain's CDR3 is CASSETFGQGTTEAFF. The CDR3 nucleotides read TGTGCCAGCAGCGAGACTTTCGGGCAGGGGACCACTGAAGCTTTCTTT. The variable domain in full, with the rest retrieved from reference TRBV11-2 and TRBJ1-1, is EAGVAQSPRYKIIEKRQSVAFWCNPISGHATLYWYQQILGQGPKLLIQFQNNGVVDDSQLPKDRFSAERLKGVDSTLKIQPAKLEDSAVYLCASSETFGQGTTEAFFGQGTRLTVV.

This clonotype was detected a few times. The rearrangement joins TRBV5-1 to TRBJ2-7; 12 positions match TRBD2. The CDR3 sequence is 15 residues long. Trimming removed 5 bases from V and 5 bases from J; junction bases left unmatched: 8. Germline values: CDR1 SGHRS, CDR2 YFSETQ. Written as DNA, the CDR3 is TGCGCCAGCAGTTTGACTAGCGGGAGTTTCAACGAGCAGTACTTC. Its protein product is CASSLTSGSFNEQYF.

This clonotype was recorded at least ten times. The chain links TRBV7-2 to TRBJ2-1, with TRBD2 as a possible D gene (6 bases). This CDR3 is built from 16 residues. V lost 1 base, J lost 3 bases, and 13 bases lay in between. The germline gives CDR1 SGHTA, CDR2 FQGNSA. This CDR3 is CASSLVRRRGYNEQFF. The CDR3 bases are TGTGCCAGCAGCTTAGTTAGACGGAGGGGCTACAATGAGCAGTTCTTC.

CDR3: CASSRIPTDSPLHF. Here the CDR3 DNA reads TGTGCCAGCAGCCGGATACCGACTGATTCACCCCTCCACTTT. The chain joins TRBV3-1 to TRBJ1-6, with no clear D. V was cut by 4 bases and J by 8 bases, with 12 bases left in between. Per germline, CDR1 LGHDT and CDR2 YNNKEL (reference sequence). The CDR3 covers 14 residues.

This clonotype has only a few counts. The genes are TRBV6-1 and TRBJ1-3, with a weak D call TRBD1 (5 bases). Trimming took 5 bases from V and 3 from J, leaving 14 bases between them. This CDR3 comprises 15 residues. Per germline, CDR1 MNHNS and CDR2 SASEGT. The DNA for the CDR3 is TGTGCCAGCAGTTCCGTTCCAGGGATTGGAAACACCATATATTTT. Translating gives CASSSVPGIGNTIYF.

In its sample, this clonotype was seen many times. The rearrangement uses TRBV11-1 and TRBJ2-3; D is uncertain. Between the trimmed V and J ends, which lost 7 bases and 7 bases, there was a span of 12 bases. Germline CDR1 SGHAT, CDR2 FQDESV (reference sequence). The CDR3 runs to 12 residues. The CDR3 coding sequence is TGTGCCAGCACCTCTTCAGGTTATACGCAGTATTTT. It is translated as CASTSSGYTQYF.

This clonotype has at least ten counts. This sequence joins TRBV29-1 and TRBJ2-1; 9 bases are a match to TRBD2. CDR3 size: 14 residues. Germline V gene lookup returns CDR1 SQVTM and CDR2 ANQGSEA. With V trimmed by 3 bases and J by 5 bases, 5 bases remained unmatched. CDR3 sequence reads: CSVDASGVDNEQFF. CDR3 bases: TGCAGCGTTGATGCTAGCGGGGTAGACAATGAGCAGTTCTTC.

This chain links TRBV20-1 with TRBJ2-7; 7 nucleotides agree with TRBD1. V gave up 5 bases and J gave up 4 bases; unmatched junction bases: 2. Germline-derived CDR1 and CDR2 are DFQATT and SNEGSKA (reference sequence). The length of the CDR3 is 11 residues. CDR3 bases: TGCAGTGCTCAACAGGGGTACGAGCAGTACTTC. Its protein product is CSAQQGYEQYF.

There are many counts of this clonotype. The V call is TRBV10-3, the J call TRBJ2-7, with 7 positions matching TRBD2. Per germline, CDR1 ENHRY and CDR2 SYGVKD. Losses at the gene ends were 3 bases for V and 7 bases for J; bases not matched to a gene: 9. The CDR3 is 14 amino acids. CDR3 DNA: TGTGCCATCAGTGAATCGGGGAGGGCCTCTGAGCAGTACTTC. Its protein product is CAISESGRASEQYF.

The chain uses TRBV7-9 and TRBJ2-7; the D is unclear. In germline, CDR1 is SEHNR, CDR2 FQNEAQ (reference sequence). The CDR3 has 12 amino acids. V dropped 6 bases and J dropped 6 bases, with 12 bases sitting between them. The CDR3 loop reads CASSQTQTEQYF. DNA for the CDR3: TGTGCCAGCAGTCAGACCCAGACCGAGCAGTACTTC. The full variable domain, rest sourced from reference TRBV7-9 and TRBJ2-7, is DTGVSQNPRHKITKRGQNVTFRCDPISEHNRLYWYRQTLGQGPEFLTYFQNEAQLEKSRLLSDRFSAERPKGSFSTLEIQRTEQGDSAMYLCASSQTQTEQYFGPGTRLTVT.

The sample holds many counts of this clonotype. An end of the junction does not agree with germline; a read error may underlie this. This sequence joins TRBV7-8 and TRBJ2-1, with D unresolved. The CDR3 runs to 12 residues. Germline CDR1 and CDR2: SGHVS and FQNEAQ. This chain's CDR3 is CASSLSSTERFF. The CDR3 region has the DNA TGTGCCAGCAGCCTATCATCAACGGAGCGGTTCTTC.

This clonotype has only a few counts. The rearrangement uses TRBV4-1 and TRBJ2-5, with D maybe TRBD1 (6 bases). This CDR3 contains 15 residues. V was clipped by 0 bases and J by 4 bases, with 12 bases between them. Germline CDR1 reads MGHRA; CDR2 reads YSYEKL. This CDR3 is CASSQDHRVGETQYF. The CDR3 region has the DNA TGCGCCAGCAGCCAAGATCACAGGGTTGGAGAGACCCAGTACTTC.

This clonotype was recorded many times. The rearrangement links TRBV28 to TRBJ2-1; perhaps TRBD2 as D (5 bases). The CDR3 is made up of 16 amino acids. The ends were cut back, 3 bases at V and 7 bases at J, with 19 bases in the middle. The germline CDR1 and CDR2 sequences are MDHEN and SYDVKM. CDR3 sequence reads: CASSLSTGVTINEQFF. CDR3 DNA sequence: TGTGCCAGCAGTTTGTCAACCGGGGTTACAATAAATGAGCAGTTCTTC.